A selection of T cell receptor beta chains follows, all from one sample in a study of blood T cell repertoires in COVID-19. Using immunoSEQ multiplex PCR, the repertoire was profiled, and TCRdb retains in-frame clones only, with some absent. The repertoire includes under 400,000 clones, 70% to 90% of them detected once, and 4% to 5.5% sits in the top ten. Sequencing was carried out using PBMCs or T cells enriched from blood (not recorded which). The receptors were sampled from a middle-aged woman with acute COVID-19. Each CDR3 is given with its conserved first and last residue. The D gene is left open where the match is weak. Only some rows state a clone size, as once, few, many or a class for expanded clones.

D: TRBD1; size: .; V: TRBV4-3; J: TRBJ1-6; DNA: TGCGCCAGCAGCCAAGCGGCAGACAGGGGTAATTCACCCCTCCACTTT; CDR3: CASSQAADRGNSPLHF
D: .; size: .; V: TRBV10-3; J: TRBJ2-7; DNA: TGTGCCATCAGTGGGGGACCGGGACAAAACTACGAGCAGTACTTC; CDR3: CAISGGPGQNYEQYF
D: .; size: few; V: TRBV7-3; J: TRBJ1-6; DNA: TGTGCCAGCAGCTTAACAGCGGATTCACCCCTCCACTTT; CDR3: CASSLTADSPLHF
D: TRBD1; size: .; V: TRBV7-9; J: TRBJ2-7; DNA: TGTGCCAGCAGCCGGACAGGGGACTACGAGCAGTACTTC; CDR3: CASSRTGDYEQYF
D: .; size: .; V: TRBV7-2; J: TRBJ2-6; DNA: TGTGCCAGCAGCTTAGTGGGGCTTTCTGGGGCCAACGTCCTGACTTTC; CDR3: CASSLVGLSGANVLTF
D: TRBD1; size: .; V: TRBV18; J: TRBJ1-1; DNA: TGTGCCAGCTCACGGGACAGGACGGACACTGAAGCTTTCTTT; CDR3: CASSRDRTDTEAFF
D: TRBD2; size: .; V: TRBV5-4; J: TRBJ2-4; DNA: TGTGCCAGCAGCCAGCGGGAGGACAAAAACATTCAGTACTTC; CDR3: CASSQREDKNIQYF
D: TRBD2; size: .; V: TRBV4-3; J: TRBJ2-3; DNA: TGCGCCAGCAGCCAATCAGCGGGGGGAGGTATCACAGATACGCAGTATTTT; CDR3: CASSQSAGGGITDTQYF
D: TRBD1; size: .; V: TRBV5-1; J: TRBJ1-6; DNA: TGCGCCAGCCGAGCCACAAACAGGGGAAATTCACCCCTCCACTTT; CDR3: CASRATNRGNSPLHF
D: TRBD1; size: .; V: TRBV6-5; J: TRBJ1-2; DNA: TGTGCCAGCGCCCAGGGGGGACCGCCCTATGGCTACACCTTC; CDR3: CASAQGGPPYGYTF